This is a list of T cell receptor beta chains from one sample in a study of shared clonotypes between healthy human individuals. Clones were sequenced by immunoSEQ multiplex PCR, and TCRdb holds only the in-frame ones, with some missing. The table includes millions of clones, over 85% detected once. Sequenced input: naive CD4+ T cells sorted from blood. The receptors here all came from a man aged 18 to 30 in good health. CDR3s include the opening cysteine and the closing phenylalanine or tryptophan. D genes are given only for firm matches. Clone size, where shown, is once, few, many, or a class for clones that have expanded.

>TRBV18|-|TRBD2|TRBJ2-3
TGTGCCAGCTCACCACTTACTAGCGGGGGGTCTAGCACAGATACGCAGTATTTT
CASSPLTSGGSSTDTQYF
>TRBV7-2|-|TRBD2|TRBJ2-4
TGTGCCAGCAGCTCAATGAAGGCGGGAGGTGACATTCAGTACTTC
CASSSMKAGGDIQYF
>TRBV6-6|-|-|TRBJ2-3
TGTGCCAGCAGTTATCGTGGCCGAAGCACAGATACGCAGTATTTT
CASSYRGRSTDTQYF
>TRBV7-8|once|-|TRBJ1-3
TGTGCCAGCAGCTTAGCAGGGGGGTCTGGAAACACCATATATTTT
CASSLAGGSGNTIYF
>TRBV25-1|-|-|TRBJ2-5
TGTGCCAGCAGTGCGCCGCCGGCCAAATTGGAGACCCAGTACTTC
CASSAPPAKLETQYF
>TRBV7-2|-|-|TRBJ2-2
TGTGCCAGCAGTCACCCGAACACCGGGGAGCTGTTTTTT
CASSHPNTGELFF
>TRBV27|-|TRBD1|TRBJ2-1
TGTGCCAGCAGATTACAGGGGGTTGGCTACAATGAGCAGTTCTTC
CASRLQGVGYNEQFF
>TRBV7-8|-|-|TRBJ1-6
TGTGCCAGCAGCTTACACGGTTATAATTCACCCCTCCACTTT
CASSLHGYNSPLHF
>TRBV19|-|-|TRBJ1-1
TGTGCCAGTAGTATAGACAGACAGAACACTGAAGCTTTCTTT
CASSIDRQNTEAFF
>TRBV19|-|TRBD1|TRBJ1-1
TGTGCCAGTAGTTTTGGGGGTCACAGGGGGGAGGCTTTCTTT
CASSFGGHRGEAFF
>TRBV14|-|-|TRBJ2-3
TGTGCCAGCAGCCCCCTCGGAGGCGGTATCACAGATACGCAGTATTTT
CASSPLGGGITDTQYF
>TRBV5-6|-|-|TRBJ2-7
TGTGCCAGCAGCTTCGCGAGGATTTCCTACGAGCAGTACTTC
CASSFARISYEQYF
>TRBV5-1|-|-|TRBJ2-7
TGCGCCAGCAGCTTGGGGCAGGCAACCCACGAGCAGTACTTC
CASSLGQATHEQYF
>TRBV6-1|-|-|TRBJ1-2
TGTGCCAGCAGTCAAAACAGGGAAACCTTC
CASSQNRETF
>TRBV7-8|once|-|TRBJ2-1
TGTGCCAGCAGCTTAGATGGCAATGAGCAGTTCTTC
CASSLDGNEQFF
>TRBV27|-|-|TRBJ2-3
TGTGCCAGCAGTCGGCTGGGTTGGGGGAGTGGCACAGATACGCAGTATTTT
CASSRLGWGSGTDTQYF
>TRBV5-1|-|TRBD2|TRBJ2-1
TGCGCCAGCAGCTTGAACCCTAGCGGGGCGTTCTCCTACAATGAGCAGTTCTTC
CASSLNPSGAFSYNEQFF
>TRBV5-4|-|-|TRBJ2-3
TGTGCCAGCAGCTTGTTGGGGACTTTTTCCGATACGCAGTATTTT
CASSLLGTFSDTQYF
>TRBV5-5|-|-|TRBJ1-2
TGTGCCAGCAGCTGGATTGGCGGCTACACCTTC
CASSWIGGYTF
>TRBV7-2|once|TRBD2|TRBJ2-7
TGTGCCAGCAGCTTGGGACTAGCGGGGTCCTACGAGCAGTACTTC
CASSLGLAGSYEQYF
>TRBV6-5|-|-|TRBJ1-2
TGTGCCAGCAGTTACTCGATGTTGGGGGCGCTTGGCTACACCTTC
CASSYSMLGALGYTF
>TRBV7-9|-|-|TRBJ1-2
TGTGCCAGCAGCCCATCCTACCGGCTTGAATATGGCTACACCTTC
CASSPSYRLEYGYTF
>TRBV5-4|once|-|TRBJ2-3
TGTGCCAGCAGCCCCCAGGGTGACACAGATACGCAGTATTTT
CASSPQGDTDTQYF
>TRBV19|once|-|TRBJ1-1
TGTGCCAGTAGTATTTCTGGGGGACCGATGAACACTGAAGCTTTCTTT
CASSISGGPMNTEAFF
>TRBV10-1|few|-|TRBJ1-2
TGCGCCAGCAGTGAGAACAGAGACTATGGCTACACCTTC
CASSENRDYGYTF
>TRBV21-1|-|-|TRBJ2-1
TGTGCCAGCGAACGGCCCTACAATGAGCAGTTCTTC
CASERPYNEQFF
>TRBV5-1|-|-|TRBJ2-7
TGCGCCAGCAGTTCCGGGACGGTGAGCTCCTACGAGCAGTACTTC
CASSSGTVSSYEQYF
>TRBV11-1|-|-|TRBJ1-5
TGTGCCAGCAGCTACTTCCGGGATTATAGCAATCAGCCCCAGCATTTT
CASSYFRDYSNQPQHF
>TRBV7-9|-|-|TRBJ1-4
TGTGCCAGCAGCTCACAGAAGAAGGAAAAACTGTTTTTT
CASSSQKKEKLFF
>TRBV6-6|few|-|TRBJ1-5
TGTGCCAGCGGCCCTCGGCCCCAGCATTTT
CASGPRPQHF
>TRBV4-1|-|TRBD1|TRBJ1-2
TGCGCCAGCAGCCATCCTGGACAGGGGAGTGGCTATGGCTACACCTTC
CASSHPGQGSGYGYTF
>TRBV4-1|-|-|TRBJ2-7
TGCGCCAGCAGCCAAGATCCCGCAGGCCTTTACGAGCAGTACTTC
CASSQDPAGLYEQYF
>TRBV4-3|-|TRBD1|TRBJ2-7
TGCGCCAGCAGCCGGCAATGGACAGGCGGCTATGAGCAGTACTTC
CASSRQWTGGYEQYF
>TRBV6-5|-|-|TRBJ1-2
TGTGCCGCGCGGGGAGAGAATGGCTACACCTTC
CAARGENGYTF
>TRBV11-2|-|TRBD2|TRBJ2-3
TGTGCCAGCAGCTACGGACTAGGCGATACGCAGTATTTT
CASSYGLGDTQYF
>TRBV5-6|-|-|TRBJ1-3
TGTGCCAGCAGCTTTTACACGGCGAGCTCTGGAAACACCATATATTTT
CASSFYTASSGNTIYF
>TRBV4-3|-|-|TRBJ1-1
TGCGCCAGCAGCCAAGATAGGGGATTTCAAGGGGGAGCTTTCTTT
CASSQDRGFQGGAFF
>TRBV5-1|-|-|TRBJ2-1
TGCGCCAGCAGCTGGGGATCGGCGCAGAATGAGCAGTTCTTC
CASSWGSAQNEQFF
>TRBV25-1|-|-|TRBJ1-4
TGTGCCAGCAGCGGGACCTCTAATGAAAAACTGTTTTTT
CASSGTSNEKLFF
>TRBV11-1|-|-|TRBJ2-1
TGTGCCAGCAGCCCGGGACCTCCGGAGCAGTTCTTC
CASSPGPPEQFF
>TRBV27|-|-|TRBJ2-1
TGTGCCAGCAGTTTTAGGGCGCGGGGACTGGGGCTTTCCTACAATGAGCAGTTCTTC
CASSFRARGLGLSYNEQFF
>TRBV18|-|-|TRBJ1-2
TGTGCCAGCTCACCAATAGGGGAGGCTAACTATGGCTACACCTTC
CASSPIGEANYGYTF
>TRBV19|-|TRBD2|TRBJ2-7
TGTGCCAGTAGTACCGCGGGAGGGTCCTACGAGCAGTACTTC
CASSTAGGSYEQYF
>TRBV4-1|-|-|TRBJ2-7
TGCGCCAGCAGCCAAGACAGCGGGTACCCCTACGAGCAGTACTTC
CASSQDSGYPYEQYF
>TRBV19|-|TRBD2|TRBJ2-3
TGTGCCAGTTCTACTAGCGGACCGAGTCGCACAGATACGCAGTATTTT
CASSTSGPSRTDTQYF
>TRBV18|-|TRBD1|TRBJ1-2
TGTGCCAGCTCACCCGGGACGTGGACAGGGGACGATGGCTACACCTTC
CASSPGTWTGDDGYTF
>TRBV6-6|-|-|TRBJ2-3
TGTGCCAGCAGCCGCGACCGGAGAGGTAGCACAGATACGCAGTATTTT
CASSRDRRGSTDTQYF
>TRBV30|-|TRBD1|TRBJ2-3
TGTGCCTGGAGTGTAATTATCGGACAGGGGGCTGGGTATTTT
CAWSVIIGQGAGYF
>TRBV18|-|-|TRBJ2-2
TGTGCCAGCTCACCCGGGAGGACAGTAAACACCGGGGAGCTGTTTTTT
CASSPGRTVNTGELFF